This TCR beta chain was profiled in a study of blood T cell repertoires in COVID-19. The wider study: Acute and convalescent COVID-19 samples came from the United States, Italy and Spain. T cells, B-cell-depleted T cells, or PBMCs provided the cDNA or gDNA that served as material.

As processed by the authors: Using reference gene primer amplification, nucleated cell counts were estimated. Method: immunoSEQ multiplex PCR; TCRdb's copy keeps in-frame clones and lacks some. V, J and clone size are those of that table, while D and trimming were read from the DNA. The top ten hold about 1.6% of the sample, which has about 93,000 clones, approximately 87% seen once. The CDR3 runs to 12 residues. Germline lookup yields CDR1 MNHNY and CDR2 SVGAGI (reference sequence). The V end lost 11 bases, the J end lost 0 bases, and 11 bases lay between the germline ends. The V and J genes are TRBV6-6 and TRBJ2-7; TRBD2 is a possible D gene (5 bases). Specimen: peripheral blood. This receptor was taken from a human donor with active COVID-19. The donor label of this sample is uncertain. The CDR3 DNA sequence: TGTGCCGCTGAGGGAAGCTCCTACGAGCAGTACTTC. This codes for CAAEGSSYEQYF.